The 18 T cell receptor beta chains below come from one sample, sequenced in a study of blood T cell repertoires in COVID-19. Libraries were prepared by immunoSEQ multiplex PCR; TCRdb keeps only in-frame clonotypes and omits some of them. The table has under 130,000 clones, 70% to 90% seen once. What was sequenced was peripheral blood. The receptors come from a human donor in a cohort sampled during active COVID-19.

The chain uses TRBV12-3 or TRBV12-4 and TRBJ2-7; D call uncertain. The germline V and J ends were trimmed by 3 bases and 0 bases, with 6 bases remaining between them. The CDR3 length is 13 residues. CDR3 protein: CASSLANSYEQYF. For the CDR3, the DNA is TGTGCCAGCAGTTTGGCCAACTCCTACGAGCAGTACTTC.

The V and J genes are TRBV7-2 and TRBJ1-2; weak D call: TRBD1 (5 bases). Germline V CDR1 and CDR2: SGHTA, FQGNSA. The CDR3 extends over 15 amino acids. The V end was cut by 1 base, the J end by 6 bases, with 15 bases between. The CDR3 protein is CASSLGVRGADGYTF. The CDR3 coding sequence is TGTGCCAGCAGCTTAGGGGTAAGGGGCGCGGATGGCTACACCTTC.

The chain uses TRBV9 and TRBJ2-3; 11 nucleotides agree with TRBD2. The germline gives CDR1 SGDLS, CDR2 YYNGEE. The CDR3 is 19 residues long. Trimming took 0 bases from V and 1 from J; bases not matched to a gene: 10. CDR3 DNA: TGTGCCAGCAGCGTAGCCGGTAGCGGGGGGGGGATCGGCACAGATACGCAGTATTTT. Its protein is CASSVAGSGGGIGTDTQYF. The full variable domain, completed using reference TRBV9 and TRBJ2-3, is DSGVTQTPKHLITATGQRVTLRCSPRSGDLSVYWYQQSLDQGLQFLIQYYNGEERAKGNILERFSAQQFPDLHSELNLSSLELGDSALYFCASSVAGSGGGIGTDTQYFGPGTRLTVL.

The chain has TRBV2 and TRBJ2-5; D perhaps matches TRBD1 (5 bases). The CDR3 covers 15 residues. The germline V gene encodes CDR1 SNHLY and CDR2 FYNNEI. The V end was cut by 4 bases, the J end by 4 bases, with 16 bases between. CDR3 region: CASSGQGFGGETQYF. The CDR3 nucleotides read TGTGCCAGCAGTGGGCAGGGATTTGGTGGAGAGACCCAGTACTTC.

The chain recombines TRBV5-6 with TRBJ2-3; TRBD2 matches at 7 bases. The V gene's germline CDR1 is SGHDT and CDR2 YYEEEE. The junction had 5 bases not matched to a gene; V was cut back by 0 bases and J by 4 bases. CDR3 length: 15 residues. The DNA of the CDR3 is TGTGCCAGCAGCTTGGATCAGGGAGGGTCAGATACGCAGTATTTT. Its protein product is CASSLDQGGSDTQYF.

The chain has TRBV11-3 and TRBJ2-2; 9 nucleotides align to TRBD2. This CDR3 contains 14 residues. The trim removed 0 bases at V and 7 bases at J, leaving 0 bases unmatched. Per the germline V gene, CDR1 is SGHNT and CDR2 is YENEEA. CDR3 loop: CASSLDSGSGELFF. For the CDR3, the DNA is TGTGCCAGCAGCTTAGATAGCGGGAGCGGGGAGCTGTTTTTT. Complete variable domain (other parts from reference TRBV11-3 and TRBJ2-2): EAGVVQSPRYKIIEKKQPVAFWCNPISGHNTLYWYLQNLGQGPELLIRYENEEAVDDSQLPKDRFSAERLKGVDSTLKIQPAELGDSAVYLCASSLDSGSGELFFGEGSRLTVL.

The chain carries TRBV9 and TRBJ2-5; 8 nucleotides agree with TRBD2. The CDR3 contains 15 residues. Trimming took 0 bases from V and 5 from J; bases not matched to a gene: 6. Germline loops: CDR1 SGDLS, CDR2 YYNGEE. DNA for the CDR3: TGTGCCAGCAGCGTAGGTGCGGGGGGCGGGGAGACCCAGTACTTC. It translates to CASSVGAGGGETQYF.

V and J are TRBV28 and TRBJ1-1; D is undetermined. The CDR3 has 15 amino acids. Germline values: CDR1 MDHEN, CDR2 SYDVKM. The V end was cut by 6 bases, the J end by 0 bases, with 14 bases between. Here the CDR3 DNA reads TGTGCCAGCAGCCCCTGGGAGAGCATGAACACTGAAGCTTTCTTT. Its protein is CASSPWESMNTEAFF.

The V and J genes are TRBV27 and TRBJ2-5, with TRBD2 matching over 10 bases. J lost 1 base, V lost 2 bases, and 10 bases had no gene match. The CDR3 is made up of 18 amino acids. Per the germline V gene, CDR1 is MNHEY and CDR2 is SMNVEV (reference sequence). CDR3 in amino acids: CASSLGLAGGSSQETQYF. CDR3 sequence (DNA): TGTGCCAGCAGTTTAGGCTTAGCGGGAGGAAGTAGCCAAGAGACCCAGTACTTC.

The chain uses TRBV7-2 and TRBJ1-1, with 11 bases aligning to TRBD1. CDR1 SGHTA and CDR2 FQGNSA come from the germline V gene. The V and J ends lost 5 bases and 5 bases, in that order; junction bases with no gene match: 4. The CDR3 loop spans 14 amino acids. CDR3 DNA sequence: TGTGCCAGCAGCCGGGGGACAGGGGGAACTGAAGCTTTCTTT. It is translated as CASSRGTGGTEAFF.

The chain combines TRBV5-1 with TRBJ2-3, with D possibly matching TRBD2 (6 bases). This CDR3 has 12 residues. V was clipped by 4 bases and J by 5 bases, with 8 bases between them. The germline V gene encodes CDR1 SGHRS and CDR2 YFSETQ. This chain's CDR3 is CASSAGGDTQYF. The CDR3 coding sequence is TGCGCCAGCAGCGCCGGGGGAGATACGCAGTATTTT.

The V call is TRBV6-5, the J call TRBJ1-1; possible D gene TRBD1, 6 bases. The CDR3 has 15 amino acids. CDR1 is MNHEY and CDR2 is SVGAGI in the germline V gene. V lost 7 bases and J 0 bases, leaving 15 bases between the germline ends. The CDR3 protein is CASKGGSLMNTEAFF. The CDR3 nucleotides read TGTGCCAGCAAAGGGGGTAGCCTGATGAACACTGAAGCTTTCTTT.

V and J are TRBV11-2 and TRBJ2-5; perhaps TRBD1 as D (6 bases). CDR1 and CDR2 (germline): SGHAT, FQNNGV. V dropped 4 bases and J dropped 5 bases, with 14 bases sitting between them. The CDR3 runs to 14 residues. CDR3 amino acids: CASSSTGSGETQYF. The DNA for the CDR3 is TGTGCCAGCAGCTCCACAGGGTCTGGGGAGACCCAGTACTTC.

V usage is TRBV5-1 and J usage is TRBJ2-4; a possible D gene is TRBD1 (6 bases). Germline V gives CDR1 SGHRS, CDR2 YFSETQ. The V end lost 10 bases, the J end lost 3 bases, and 32 bases lay between the germline ends. The CDR3 totals 19 residues. The CDR3 bases are TGCGCCTTCTCTTGGGCAACAGGGATGGCCCCATTCGGCAAAAACATTCAGTACTTC. This sequence encodes CAFSWATGMAPFGKNIQYF.

The rearrangement links TRBV7-2 to TRBJ1-2; a possible D gene is TRBD1 (5 bases). The germline CDR1 and CDR2 sequences are SGHTA and FQGNSA. The CDR3 consists of 13 residues. V dropped 0 bases and J dropped 7 bases, with 9 bases sitting between them. The CDR3 DNA reads TGTGCCAGCAGCTTAGCGTCAGGGATTGGCTACACCTTC. Translating it yields CASSLASGIGYTF. The whole variable domain, remainder taken from reference TRBV7-2 and TRBJ1-2, is GAGVSQSPSNKVTEKGKDVELRCDPISGHTALYWYRQSLGQGLEFLIYFQGNSAPDKSGLPSDRFSAERTGGSVSTLTIQRTQQEDSAVYLCASSLASGIGYTFGSGTRLTVV.

The V call is TRBV5-1, the J call TRBJ2-2; 8 nucleotides match TRBD1. The germline V gene has CDR1 SGHRS and CDR2 YFSETQ. After removal of 4 bases from V and 1 base from J, the junction contained 3 bases not matched to a gene. This CDR3 spans 15 amino acids. As DNA, the CDR3 is TGCGCCAGCAGCACAGACAGGGGGAACACCGGGGAGCTGTTTTTT. Its translation is CASSTDRGNTGELFF.

This rearrangement joins TRBV7-9 to TRBJ2-5, with 7 bases fitting TRBD2. This CDR3 has 16 amino acids. CDR1 and CDR2 (germline): SEHNR, FQNEAQ (reference sequence). With V trimmed by 1 base and J by 4 bases, 9 bases remained unmatched. The CDR3 loop reads CASSLERLTGGETQYF. Here the CDR3 DNA reads TGTGCCAGCAGCTTAGAGCGTCTAACGGGGGGAGAGACCCAGTACTTC.

This clone has more than one count but fewer than ten. The V call is TRBV21-1, the J call TRBJ1-5. TRBV21-1 is labeled a pseudogene. The CDR3 consists of 11 residues. CDR3 loop: CASGGNQPQHF. The CDR3 bases are TGTGCCAGCGGAGGTAATCAGCCCCAGCATTTT.